The present entry profiles one TCR beta chain with its context. The V gene end was trimmed by 5 bases and the J gene end by 3 bases; junction bases not matched to a gene: 6. This CDR3 has 14 amino acids. Germline V gene sequence: CDR1 SGHTA, CDR2 FQGNSA. The table came from immunoSEQ multiplex PCR; TCRdb's copy has only in-frame clones and leaves some out. Of about 300,000 clones listed, less than 85% are singletons. The data were obtained in a study of blood T cell repertoires in COVID-19. The receptor comes from a woman aged 30 to 39 who had been exposed to COVID-19. Sequenced sample: PBMCs or T cells enriched from blood (not recorded which). The chain couples TRBV7-2 to TRBJ1-1; 7 bases align to TRBD1. The CDR3 nucleotides read TGTGCCAGCAGCAGACAGGGAGGTCACACTGAAGCTTTCTTT. The encoded protein is CASSRQGGHTEAFF.